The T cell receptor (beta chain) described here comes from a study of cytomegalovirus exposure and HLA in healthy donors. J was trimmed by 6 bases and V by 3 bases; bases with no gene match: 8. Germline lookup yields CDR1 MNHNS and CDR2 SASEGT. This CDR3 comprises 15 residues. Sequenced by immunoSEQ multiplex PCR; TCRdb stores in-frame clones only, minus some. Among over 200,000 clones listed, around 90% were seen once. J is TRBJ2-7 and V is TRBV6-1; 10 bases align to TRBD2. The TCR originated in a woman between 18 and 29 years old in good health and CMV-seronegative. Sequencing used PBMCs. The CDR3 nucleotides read TGTGCCAGCAGTGAGGGTCCTAGCGGGAGTTCCGAGCAGTACTTC. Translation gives CASSEGPSGSSEQYF.